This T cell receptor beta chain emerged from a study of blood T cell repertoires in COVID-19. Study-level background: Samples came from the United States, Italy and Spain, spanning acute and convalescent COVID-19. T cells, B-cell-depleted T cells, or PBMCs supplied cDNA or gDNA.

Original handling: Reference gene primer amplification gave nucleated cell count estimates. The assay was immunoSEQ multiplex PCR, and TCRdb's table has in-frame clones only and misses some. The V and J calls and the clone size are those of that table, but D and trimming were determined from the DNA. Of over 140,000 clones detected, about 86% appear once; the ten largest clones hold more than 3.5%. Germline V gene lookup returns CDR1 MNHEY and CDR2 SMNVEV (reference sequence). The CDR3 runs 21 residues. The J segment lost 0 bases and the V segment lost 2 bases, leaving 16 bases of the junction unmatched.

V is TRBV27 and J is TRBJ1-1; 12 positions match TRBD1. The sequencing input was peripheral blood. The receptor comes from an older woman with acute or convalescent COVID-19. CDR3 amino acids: CASSLTLRPGQGATMNTEAFF. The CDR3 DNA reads TGTGCCAGCAGTTTAACTCTACGACCGGGACAGGGGGCGACGATGAACACTGAAGCTTTCTTT.